This T cell receptor (beta chain) was captured in a study of cytomegalovirus exposure and HLA in healthy donors (dated by TCRdb to about 2017). Looking at the study overall: According to an earlier analysis of a few hundred of the donors, about 179 million T cells yielded roughly 110 million unique TCR beta sequences and around 300 Gb of sequence data. Typing coverage varied by locus: roughly 629-640 donors for A, B, C, DRB1 and DQB1; roughly 520 for DQA1; over 600 for DPA1; roughly 450 for DPB1. A later analysis re-analyzed previously published TCR beta repertoires from 650 to 800 donors and added high-resolution HLA genotyping to study TCR occurrence patterns. Across around 400 genotyped donors of the cohort, an average of approximately 220,000 unique TCR beta nucleotide sequences per donor were sequenced, and about a sixth of those sequences were non-productive. The study was designed to test whether signatures of past pathogen exposure could be identified by cataloging public T cell receptors. Genome-wide SNP genotypes for about three fifths of the roughly 670 donors were used in a later genetic analysis, which treated that subset as a discovery cohort. Rather than using new phenotypic data, the later analysis identified candidate immune exposures from TCR beta sequences and from how often those sequences occurred across donors. An early release covering some 640 HLA-typed donors comprised approximately 290 gigabases of sequencing data and tens of millions of unique TCR sequences. About five DR-DQ haplotypes were handled as single units for association and clustering because linkage in the cohort was strong. A separate validation cohort of about 110 different subjects was used in addition to the 666-subject first cohort. Both class I and class II loci were covered by HLA typing, at four-digit resolution. An earlier analysis of 450 to 750 of the donors used high-throughput TCR beta sequencing to judge whether each TCR beta V gene segment behaved as functional or pseudogenic. All discovery cohort repertoires had been generated on a single sequencing platform. The genetic ancestry cluster associated with self-reported Caucasian donors included approximately 85% of the approximately 400 genotyped donors. Using immunosequencing, the study profiled T cell repertoires from 666 subjects and related those repertoires to cytomegalovirus serostatus. Alongside the repertoire data, information on donor age, sex, ethnicity and CMV serostatus was compiled. To predict cytomegalovirus infection status, the study brought together high-throughput TCR immunosequencing, statistical association of individual TCRs with disease status, and machine learning.

In total, more than 500 healthy bone marrow donors made up the cohort. At the time of sampling, all cohort members were nominally healthy, though unrecorded immune exposures were likely present. The donor was CMV seropositive and belonged to the group of 250 to 300 seropositive cohort members. A peripheral blood sample was collected from each donor, and TCR beta sequencing was performed on peripheral blood mononuclear cells. Genomic DNA was extracted from the blood cell samples with the Qiagen DNeasy Blood Extraction Kit. Results the study describes overall, beyond this receptor: Roughly uniform sequencing depth across donors was assumed in presence/absence analyses, although this assumption may not hold. Fewer than 20 rarely observed V segments, including chromosome 9 orphons, were excluded from the earlier analysis of a few hundred of the donors because counts were too low. Most CMV-associated TCR beta chains appeared to be HLA-restricted in a later analysis, and the HLA associations seemed to be driven largely by CMV exposure. Specific HLA alleles were associated with around 18,000 TCR beta sequences at a false discovery rate of 0.05 in a later analysis. In this cohort, only TCR beta chains were sequenced, and detectable features were limited by the absence of alpha or paired-chain data. In vitro tests confirmed that three of the cytomegalovirus-associated TCR beta chains recognize cytomegalovirus antigens. According to a later analysis, TCR association rates differed among HLA loci, with DRB1 alleles showing the most associated TCRs and HLA-C alleles showing the fewest. The classifier was reported to diagnose cytomegalovirus status with high specificity and sensitivity in both the original cohort and the validation cohort. According to the authors, the approach could potentially be generalized to other disease states and immunological phenotypes. In a later analysis, HLA-associated TCR beta chains showed more clonal expansion and lower generation probabilities than non-associated chains that were equally common. Linkage disequilibrium might explain the correlated functional status among segregating V segments, but an unknown experimental factor could not be excluded. Immune exposure information for the cohort was limited to CMV serostatus. Several of the top co-occurrence clusters appeared to be linked to parvovirus B19, influenza, CMV and Epstein-Barr virus, according to a later analysis. V-gene and J-gene trimming of TCR beta chains was associated with a missense DCLRE1C variant in a later genetic analysis, and the association was replicated in an independent cohort. Strong co-occurrence of HLA alleles, especially DR and DQ, made assigning TCR associations to individual alleles difficult. Compared with the roughly 670-donor mean, donors in an Asian-associated ancestry cluster had fewer N-insertions in productive TCRs, according to a later genetic analysis. The sequencing pipeline was judged likely to have produced a cluster of highly shared sequence variants as a technical artifact. A further reported finding was that TCR beta sequences accurately predicted the HLA-A and HLA-B alleles for most subjects in the first cohort. An earlier analysis of approximately 500 of the donors showed that most TCR beta V segments appeared in productive rearrangements either about 87% or about 30% of the time, which broadly matched IMGT annotations. Across donors, most TCR sequences were observed very rarely, whereas some public TCRs were present in many individuals. Some IMGT-functional V segments, including TRBV6-2 and TRBV6-3, could not be told apart with the 87-base-pair reads, so those segments were excluded. The study listed approximately 150 TCR beta chains as associated with cytomegalovirus. Because some donors lacked HLA typing at each locus, the association tests relied only on the typed subset.

In regard to this clone: No cognate antigen has been identified for it. No base quality information exists; no much larger clone differs at one position.

After removal of 4 bases from V and 8 bases from J, the junction retains 9 bases not matched to a gene. The cysteine opens and the phenylalanine closes a CDR3 of 14 amino acids. The CDR3 DNA has 42 bases and is translated from base 1. The germline V gene (reference sequence) supplies CDR1 MNHNY and CDR2 SVGAGI. Receptor libraries were prepared by the immunoSEQ multiplex PCR assay. The multiplex PCR relied on a mix of 60 forward primers for TCR Vbeta segments and 13 reverse primers for TCR Jbeta segments. A multiplex PCR assay on genomic DNA amplified the CDR3 region of rearranged TCR beta genes. The Illumina HiSeq System was used to sequence the amplified TCR beta libraries as 87-base-pair reads. As for how the authors treated the data: In a later analysis, 80 million or so unique TCR beta chains were counted across the roughly 610 repertoires, and roughly 11 million of these chains were shared by at least two donors. Raw reads were error-corrected and collapsed into unique sequences with a nearest-neighbor algorithm that merged closely related sequences to remove PCR and sequencing errors. CDR3 sequences were aligned to IMGT reference sequences to assign V, D and J gene segments. Each retained sequence needed at least a six-nucleotide match to both a V gene segment and a J gene segment. Rearrangements were classified as productive when the CDR3 lacked stop codons and remained in frame with V and J, and all other rearrangements were classified as non-productive. Following IMGT convention, CDR3 was defined as the stretch from the second conserved V-encoded cysteine up to the conserved J-encoded phenylalanine. The earlier analysis of more than 450 of the donors excluded sequences that lacked an unambiguous match to a single V gene segment. In an earlier analysis of approximately 560 of the donors, a V segment was called functional when productive rearrangements were above 56.7%, and segregating when the standard deviation between donors exceeded 5%. A statistical classification framework was built to diagnose cytomegalovirus status from the catalog of TCR beta chain sequences. A later analysis assigned V and J genes by comparing TCR nucleotide sequences with IMGT/GENE-DB human TR gene sequences. The TCRdist pipeline was used in a later analysis to assign CDR3 sequences and most-parsimonious VDJ recombination scenarios. In a later analysis, each TCR beta chain was defined by its CDR3 amino acid sequence together with its V-gene family, and reads lacking a unique V-gene family were excluded. As a way to deal with suspected cross-contamination and a sequencing artifact, a later analysis dropped hundreds of nucleotide sequences that were highly shared and had low generation probability. For each public chain, a later analysis derived a clonal expansion index from normalized ranks of inferred template counts within each repertoire. A later analysis computed generation probabilities with a VDJ recombination model fitted to out-of-frame rearrangements, and checked the results against IGoR. In a later analysis, TCR-TCR, TCR-HLA and TCR-CMV co-occurrence was scored with hypergeometric tests, and a repertoire-size bias correction was applied to TCR pairs. To estimate false discovery rates, a later analysis permuted the HLA or CMV assignments 20 times. A later analysis grouped co-occurring TCRs with DBSCAN, adding TCRdist sequence similarity when clustering within HLA-allele-positive subsets. Repertoires with fewer than 30,000 or more than 120,000 public chains, plus five repertoires with anomalous nucleotide sharing, were excluded from co-occurrence clustering. Here the immuneACCESS table is served through TCRdb, limited to in-frame sequences with V and J called. Missing clones are a known gap in these copies; in checked studies unresolved V genes cover under half, and the rest lacks a known reason. V and J calls and clone size are copied from that table; D and trimming were computed from the DNA. The sample has about 110,000 clones on record, roughly three quarters of them singletons. In total, the top ten clones hold 6.5% to 8.5% of the sample.

The sample taken for sequencing was PBMCs. The receptor was isolated from a woman between 45 and 60 years old in good health and CMV-seropositive. The V gene is TRBV6-6 and the J gene is TRBJ2-3, with 7 junctional bases fitting TRBD1. The nucleotide sequence reads as follows: TGTGCCAGCAGTTCTGGACAGGTTCGGGGTACGCAGTATTTT. Its protein reads: CASSSGQVRGTQYF.